This is a list of T cell receptor beta chains from one sample in a study of blood T cell repertoires in COVID-19. TCRdb keeps only in-frame clones here, not all; method: immunoSEQ multiplex PCR. The data show approximately 59,000 clones, with 80% to 90% seen just once and around 14% held by the top ten. The sequenced sample consisted of peripheral blood. The receptor set was obtained from a man older than 75 with acute or convalescent COVID-19. CDR3s include the opening cysteine and the closing phenylalanine or tryptophan. D genes are given only for firm matches. A clone size is listed for some rows: how often the clone was seen (once, few, many), or a class if it is expanded.

TRBD2	.	TRBV29-1	TRBJ2-7	TGCAGCGTTGACGGGGGGACGGACACCTACGAGCAGTACTTC	CSVDGGTDTYEQYF
TRBD2	.	TRBV2	TRBJ2-3	TGTGCCAGCGGGGGGACTAGCGGGAAGTCAGATACGCAGTATTTT	CASGGTSGKSDTQYF
.	once	TRBV20-1	TRBJ1-1	TGCAGTGCTGCAGGGAACACTGAAGCTTTCTTT	CSAAGNTEAFF
.	few	TRBV4-1	TRBJ1-5	TGCGCCAGCAGCCAAGATGGAGGGGTCACCAATCAGCCCCAGCATTTT	CASSQDGGVTNQPQHF
.	few	TRBV3-1/TRBV3-2	TRBJ1-1	TGTGCCAGCAGCCAAACAGGACCGGAGAACACTGAAGCTTTCTTT	CASSQTGPENTEAFF
.	.	TRBV18	TRBJ2-1	TGTGCCAGCTCACTCCCGGTCTCCTACAATGAGCAGTTCTTC	CASSLPVSYNEQFF
.	once	TRBV7-2	TRBJ1-1	TGTGCCAGCAGCTTAATTCCGGGGGACACTGAAGCTTTCTTT	CASSLIPGDTEAFF
TRBD1	few	TRBV5-8	TRBJ2-7	TGTGCCAGCAGCTCTAGACAGGGGTTCTCCTACGAGCAGTACTTC	CASSSRQGFSYEQYF
.	.	TRBV18	TRBJ1-6	TGTGCCAGCTCCCGAGTAGGACTAGGCTCACCCCTCCACTTT	CASSRVGLGSPLHF
.	.	TRBV6-5	TRBJ1-2	TGTGCCAGCACCCCGGGAGGCGTCTATGGCTACACCTTC	CASTPGGVYGYTF
TRBD1	.	TRBV18	TRBJ2-7	TGTGCCAGCTCACTGGGGGACAGCTCCTACGAGCAGTACTTC	CASSLGDSSYEQYF
.	.	TRBV19	TRBJ1-2	TGTGCCAGTAGTGGGTGGACAGCCGAGCCTAACTATGGCTACACCTTC	CASSGWTAEPNYGYTF
TRBD2	.	TRBV28	TRBJ2-1	TGTGCCAGCTCCAAAAGAAGAGGGACTAGCTACAATGAGCAGTTCTTC	CASSKRRGTSYNEQFF
TRBD2	.	TRBV29-1	TRBJ2-7	TGCAGCGTACGGGGGGGCTACGAGCAGTACTTC	CSVRGGYEQYF
.	.	TRBV7-3	TRBJ2-3	TGTGCCAGCAGCCCTATGGGGGGTATGAGAGATACGCAGTATTTT	CASSPMGGMRDTQYF
TRBD1	.	TRBV15	TRBJ2-5	TGTGCCACCAGCAGAGGAGCAGGGGGTCAAGAGACCCAGTACTTC	CATSRGAGGQETQYF
TRBD1	.	TRBV6-5	TRBJ2-7	TGTGCCAGCAGTAAGACAGGGTTTAGCACCTACGAGCAGTACTTC	CASSKTGFSTYEQYF
TRBD1	.	TRBV18	TRBJ2-7	TGTGCCAGCTCACTATCCTACCCCGGGACAGCGAAATACTACGAGCAGTACTTC	CASSLSYPGTAKYYEQYF
TRBD2	.	TRBV19	TRBJ2-1	TGTGCCAGTAGTATGGGACTAGCGGTTAATGAGCAGTTCTTC	CASSMGLAVNEQFF
TRBD1	.	TRBV5-1	TRBJ2-1	TGCGCCAGCCGAGAGGGACAGGGGTACAATGAGCAGTTCTTC	CASREGQGYNEQFF
TRBD2	.	TRBV7-2	TRBJ2-5	TGTGCCAGCAGCTTAGTCGCGGGAGCAGACTTC	CASSLVAGADF
.	few	TRBV19	TRBJ1-6	TGTGCCAGTGCAACAGGGAGAAATTCACCCCTCCACTTT	CASATGRNSPLHF
TRBD1	once	TRBV6-2/TRBV6-3	TRBJ2-3	TGTGCCAGCAGTGCCGGGACAGAATCCACAGATACGCAGTATTTT	CASSAGTESTDTQYF
.	.	TRBV19	TRBJ1-5	TGTGCCAGTAGTATGGGGCTAGGGTGGAGCAATCAGCCCCAGCATTTT	CASSMGLGWSNQPQHF
.	.	TRBV4-1	TRBJ1-2	TGCGCCAGCCGAGGACAGCTATATTTTAACTATGGCTACACCTTC	CASRGQLYFNYGYTF
.	.	TRBV7-9	TRBJ1-6	TGTGCCAGCAGCTTATCCCAGGGTTCACCACCCCTCCACTTT	CASSLSQGSPPLHF
TRBD2	.	TRBV7-8	TRBJ2-1	TGTGCCAGCAGCCTCCCCGGGAGGAGGTACAATGAGCAGTTCTTC	CASSLPGRRYNEQFF
TRBD1	.	TRBV6-5	TRBJ1-1	TGTGCCAGCAGCCGGGGACAGGAGATCACTGAAGCTTTCTTT	CASSRGQEITEAFF
TRBD1	few	TRBV19	TRBJ2-1	TGTGCCAGTAGTATAGATGGTCGGGCAGGGGGTCGCAATGAGCAGTTCTTC	CASSIDGRAGGRNEQFF
.	.	TRBV19	TRBJ1-3	TGTGCCAGTAGTAAGGTGTCGACGGGCTCTGGAAACACCATATATTTT	CASSKVSTGSGNTIYF
TRBD1	.	TRBV19	TRBJ1-5	TGTGCCAGTAGTAAAACAGGGGGCGCCGATAGCAATCAGCCCCAGCATTTT	CASSKTGGADSNQPQHF
.	.	TRBV12-3/TRBV12-4	TRBJ2-7	TGTGCCAGCAGTTTGGGGGCATGGTACGAGCAGTACTTC	CASSLGAWYEQYF
.	.	TRBV19	TRBJ2-6	TGTGCCAGTAGTATAGGTGGGGGCAGCTCTGGGGCCAACGTCCTGACTTTC	CASSIGGGSSGANVLTF
.	.	TRBV7-3	TRBJ1-1	TGTGCCAGCAGCTACAGAATGAACACTGAAGCTTTCTTT	CASSYRMNTEAFF
.	few	TRBV3-1/TRBV3-2	TRBJ2-5	TGTGCCAGCACGGACAGCCAAGAGACCCAGTACTTC	CASTDSQETQYF
.	few	TRBV29-1	TRBJ2-5	TGCAGCGCCCAGACCGGGGTGGGGAAGACCCAGTACTTC	CSAQTGVGKTQYF
.	.	TRBV25-1	TRBJ1-2	TGTGCCAGCAGTGAATTGGGCAGTGAAGACTATGGCTACACCTTC	CASSELGSEDYGYTF
.	.	TRBV21-1	TRBJ1-5	TGTGCCAGCAGCTTCTTGGCAGGGGGACGTGTGCCCCAGCATTTT	CASSFLAGGRVPQHF
TRBD2	once	TRBV7-8	TRBJ2-2	TGTGCCAGCAGCTTAAGGGGAGGGGCCGGGGAGCTGTTTTTT	CASSLRGGAGELFF
.	few	TRBV7-2	TRBJ2-2	TGTGCCAGCAGCATCTACACAGGGTGGAGCACCGGGGAGCTGTTTTTT	CASSIYTGWSTGELFF